The 18 T cell receptor beta chains presented below share a single source sample, sequenced in a study of cytomegalovirus exposure and HLA in healthy donors. Use of 60 Vbeta and 13 Jbeta primers characterized the PCR. Clones were sequenced by immunoSEQ multiplex PCR, and TCRdb holds only the in-frame ones, with some missing. This table has approximately 95,000 clones, around 73% appearing once. The material sequenced was PBMCs. These receptors came from a middle-aged woman in good health and CMV-seropositive.

CDR3 nucleotides: TGTGCCAGCTCACCCCCCAGCGTCTACGAGCAGTACTTC. It yields the protein CASSPPSVYEQYF. The chain is built from TRBV18 and TRBJ2-7; D gene ambiguous. Trimming removed 3 bases from V and 3 bases from J, with 9 bases in between. The germline V gene encodes CDR1 KGHSH and CDR2 LQKENI. This CDR3 comprises 13 residues.

The chain couples TRBV7-6 to TRBJ2-5, with TRBD1 identical over 12 bases. Trimming cost V 5 bases and J 7 bases; bases outside gene matches: 8. This CDR3 has 15 amino acids. Germline CDR1 reads SGHVS; CDR2 reads FNYEAQ. The CDR3 here is CASSTPGQGAGTQYF. In DNA form, the CDR3 reads TGTGCCAGCAGCACACCGGGACAGGGGGCGGGGACCCAGTACTTC.

The chain uses TRBV9 and TRBJ2-1, with a possible D match to TRBD2 (6 bases). CDR1 is SGDLS, CDR2 YYNGEE, per germline. CDR3 length equals 15 residues. The V and J ends lost 4 bases and 6 bases respectively, with 17 bases between them. In nucleotides, the CDR3 is TGTGCCAGCAGCCCGATGGAGGCCGGGAGCAATGAGCAGTTCTTC. This translates into CASSPMEAGSNEQFF.

The gene calls are TRBV6-5 and TRBJ1-5; the match to TRBD1 covers 9 bases. The CDR3 loop spans 13 amino acids. V lost 6 bases to trimming and J lost 5 bases; unmatched junction nucleotides: 2. Germline-derived CDR1 and CDR2 are MNHEY and SVGAGI. CDR3 in DNA: TGTGCCAGCAGAGGGACAGGGTATCAGCCCCAGCATTTT. Protein product: CASRGTGYQPQHF.

The V gene is TRBV11-2, the J gene TRBJ2-3, with D possibly matching TRBD2 (6 bases). V lost 8 bases and J 2 bases, leaving 11 bases between the germline ends. This CDR3 spans 13 amino acids. Germline V CDR1 and CDR2: SGHAT, FQNNGV. The CDR3 DNA sequence: TGTGCCAGCGGGCGGGGTCTCACAGATACGCAGTATTTT. Protein sequence: CASGRGLTDTQYF.

The chain couples TRBV6-5 to TRBJ1-2, with TRBD1 matching over 8 bases. Germline V lookup: CDR1 MNHEY, CDR2 SVGAGI. The J segment lost 2 bases and the V segment lost 5 bases, leaving 7 bases of the junction unmatched. The CDR3 extends over 15 amino acids. The CDR3 region has the DNA TGTGCCAGCAGTCCCTGGACAGGGATAAACTATGGCTACACCTTC. Protein product: CASSPWTGINYGYTF.

CDR3 bases: TGTGCCAGCAGTTCGGGACTAGCGGCAAATGAGCAGTTCTTC. Encoded protein: CASSSGLAANEQFF. The chain links TRBV6-5 to TRBJ2-1; TRBD2 matches at 11 bases. The junction had 3 bases not matched to a gene; V was cut back by 4 bases and J by 7 bases. Germline-derived CDR1 and CDR2 are MNHEY and SVGAGI. The CDR3 has 14 residues.

V and J are TRBV10-2 and TRBJ1-5; tentative D call: TRBD1 (5 bases). This CDR3 is 15 amino acids long. V was trimmed by 4 bases and J by 0 bases, leaving 10 bases between them. Germline V gene lookup returns CDR1 WSHSY and CDR2 SAAADI. The CDR3 nucleotides read TGCGCCAGCAGTGTGACAGCAGATAGCAATCAGCCCCAGCATTTT. This codes for CASSVTADSNQPQHF.

The rearrangement uses TRBV29-1 and TRBJ2-5; weak D call: TRBD2 (5 bases). This CDR3 contains 10 residues. V lost 5 bases and J lost 5, with 6 bases in between. Germline-derived CDR1 and CDR2 are SQVTM and ANQGSEA. CDR3 bases: TGCAGCGTTAGGGAGGAGACCCAGTACTTC. Its translation: CSVREETQYF.

This clone has just a few counts. The gene calls are TRBV5-4 and TRBJ2-5; 9 bases match TRBD1. The CDR3 totals 16 residues. Germline trimming cut 6 bases from V and 0 bases from J; bases unmatched to any gene: 9. The germline CDR1 and CDR2 sequences are SGHNT and YYREEE (reference sequence). CDR3 nucleotides: TGTGCCAGCACCGCACAGGGGGCGAGGGACCAAGAGACCCAGTACTTC. It translates to CASTAQGARDQETQYF.

This chain links TRBV2 with TRBJ2-1; 7 nucleotides match TRBD1. The CDR3 is 13 residues long. Germline V gene lookup returns CDR1 SNHLY and CDR2 FYNNEI. Trimming cost V 10 bases and J 12 bases; bases outside gene matches: 15. The CDR3 nucleotides are TGTGCCACCCAATCAGGGACCCGGGACAGGCAGTTCTTC. Translation gives CATQSGTRDRQFF. The variable domain in full, completed from reference TRBV2 and TRBJ2-1, reads EPEVTQTPSHQVTQMGQEVILRCVPISNHLYFYWYRQILGQKVEFLVSFYNNEISEKSEIFDDQFSVERPDGSNFTLKIRSTKLEDSAMYFCATQSGTRDRQFFGPGTRLTVL.

This chain links TRBV9 with TRBJ1-6; D call uncertain. This CDR3 region has 16 residues. Deletions cut 1 base from V and 6 bases from J, with 14 bases between. CDR1 and CDR2 (germline): SGDLS, YYNGEE. The CDR3 region is CASSVSRSPVNSPLHF. For the CDR3, the DNA is TGTGCCAGCAGCGTAAGCAGGTCCCCAGTTAATTCACCCCTCCACTTT.

The chain combines TRBV28 with TRBJ1-2; a possible D gene is TRBD1 (5 bases). Trimming left V 3 bases short and J 8 bases short, with 10 bases between. CDR1 is MDHEN and CDR2 is SYDVKM in the germline V gene. The CDR3 is made up of 12 amino acids. Written as DNA, the CDR3 is TGTGCCAGCAGTTTTAGGCAGGGAGGCTACACCTTC. Residues: CASSFRQGGYTF.

The chain is built from TRBV10-3 and TRBJ2-5; 8 bases map to TRBD1. The J call is doubtful: the DNA matches TRBJ2-7 better. CDR1 ENHRY and CDR2 SYGVKD come from the germline V gene. This CDR3 has 14 residues. CDR3 sequence: CAIDAGTGIYEQYF. The CDR3 DNA reads as TGTGCCATAGACGCCGGGACAGGAATCTACGAGCAGTACTTC.

The chain couples TRBV6-5 to TRBJ2-1; the match to TRBD1 covers 9 bases. The junction had 8 bases not matched to a gene; V was cut back by 7 bases and J by 7 bases. CDR3 size: 14 residues. Germline assignment: CDR1 MNHEY and CDR2 SVGAGI. The CDR3 bases are TGTGCCAGCAAAATCCGGGACAGGGCGAATGAGCAGTTCTTC. Its translation is CASKIRDRANEQFF.

The rearrangement uses TRBV11-2 and TRBJ2-3; 7 nucleotides align to TRBD1. Germline loops: CDR1 SGHAT, CDR2 FQNNGV. V lost 6 bases to trimming and J lost 1 base; unmatched junction nucleotides: 13. This CDR3 is 17 amino acids long. CDR3 sequence (DNA): TGTGCCAGCAGGGGTCCTTCTAGGGGGCAGGGCACAGATACGCAGTATTTT. Residues: CASRGPSRGQGTDTQYF.

The chain joins TRBV27 to TRBJ1-4, with 7 bases lining up with TRBD1. The germline gives CDR1 MNHEY, CDR2 SMNVEV (reference sequence). This CDR3 region has 14 residues. V was clipped by 4 bases and J by 8 bases; unmatched bases: 7. CDR3 residues: CASSSTGVREKLFF. CDR3 DNA: TGTGCCAGCAGTTCAACAGGGGTGAGGGAAAAACTGTTTTTT.

The chain joins TRBV28 to TRBJ1-4; D is unresolved. There are 14 residues in the CDR3. Germline assignment: CDR1 MDHEN and CDR2 SYDVKM. V gave up 2 bases and J gave up 8 bases, with 12 bases separating them. The CDR3 region has the DNA TGTGCCAGCAGTTTAGCGGGAGTTAAGGAAAAACTGTTTTTT. Translation: CASSLAGVKEKLFF.